The source of this TCR beta chain is a study of shared clonotypes between healthy human individuals. General study findings and limits: Larger estimated richness was generally seen in naive subsets than in memory subsets.

The CDR3 loop spans 16 amino acids. Trimming removed 3 bases from V and 4 bases from J; junction bases left unmatched: 4. CDR1 is LNHDA and CDR2 is SQIVND in the germline V gene (reference sequence). In regard to this clone: Its matching antigen is unknown.

Some clones are missing from TCRdb's copy, which holds only in-frame ones; the method was immunoSEQ multiplex PCR. The sample has more than 850,000 clones; about four fifths are singletons. The chain joins TRBV19 to TRBJ2-6; 9 bases map to TRBD1. This sequence was found in a man between 18 and 29 years old in good health. Some clones in this sample may be carry-over from other donors' samples. Source material: memory CD4+ T cells from PBMCs. Subset indicated: CD45RA-negative fraction. The CDR3 sequence is CASSMGQGTGANVLTF. CDR3 nucleotides: TGTGCCAGTAGTATGGGACAGGGTACCGGGGCCAACGTCCTGACTTTC.